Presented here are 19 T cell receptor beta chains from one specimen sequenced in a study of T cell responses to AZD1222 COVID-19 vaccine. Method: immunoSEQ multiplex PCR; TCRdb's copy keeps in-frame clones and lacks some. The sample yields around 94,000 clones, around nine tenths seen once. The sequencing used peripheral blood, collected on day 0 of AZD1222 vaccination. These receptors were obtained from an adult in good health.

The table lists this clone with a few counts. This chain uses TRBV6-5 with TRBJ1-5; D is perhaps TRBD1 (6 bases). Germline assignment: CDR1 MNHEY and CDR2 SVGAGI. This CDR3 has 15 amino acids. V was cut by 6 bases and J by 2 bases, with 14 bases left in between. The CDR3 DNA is TGTGCCAGCAGCCGCGACAGGCCAGGCAATCAGCCCCAGCATTTT. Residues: CASSRDRPGNQPQHF.

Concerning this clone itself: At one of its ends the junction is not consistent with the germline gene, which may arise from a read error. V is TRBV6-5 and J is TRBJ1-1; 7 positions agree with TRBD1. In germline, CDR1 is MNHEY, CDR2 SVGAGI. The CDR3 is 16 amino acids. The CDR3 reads CASSYSGQVGLPEAFF. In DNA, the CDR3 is TGTGCCAGCAGCTACTCCGGACAGGTGGGGCTCCCTGAAGCTTTCTTT.

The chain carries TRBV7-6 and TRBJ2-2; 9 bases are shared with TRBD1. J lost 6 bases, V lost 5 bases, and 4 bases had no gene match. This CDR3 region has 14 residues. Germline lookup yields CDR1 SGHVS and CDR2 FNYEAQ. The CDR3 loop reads CASSRTGDAGELFF. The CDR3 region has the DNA TGTGCCAGCAGCCGGACAGGGGACGCCGGGGAGCTGTTTTTT.

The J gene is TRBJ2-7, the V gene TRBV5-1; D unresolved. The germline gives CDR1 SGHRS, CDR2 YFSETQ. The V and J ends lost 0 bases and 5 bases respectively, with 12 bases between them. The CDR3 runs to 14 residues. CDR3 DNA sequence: TGCGCCAGCAGCTTGGGACACCGAACTGACGAGCAGTACTTC. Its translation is CASSLGHRTDEQYF.

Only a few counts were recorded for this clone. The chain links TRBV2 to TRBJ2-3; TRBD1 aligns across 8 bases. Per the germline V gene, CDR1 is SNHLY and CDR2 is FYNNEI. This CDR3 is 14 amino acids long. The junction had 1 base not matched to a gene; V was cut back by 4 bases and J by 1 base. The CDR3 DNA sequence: TGTGCCAGCAGTGGGGGACAGGGCACAGATACGCAGTATTTT. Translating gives CASSGGQGTDTQYF.

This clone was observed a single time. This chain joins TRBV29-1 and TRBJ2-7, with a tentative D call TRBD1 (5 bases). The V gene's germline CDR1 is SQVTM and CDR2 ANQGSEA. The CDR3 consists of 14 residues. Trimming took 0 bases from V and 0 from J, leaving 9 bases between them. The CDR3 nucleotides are TGCAGCGTTGAAGAAAGGGGAACCTCCTACGAGCAGTACTTC. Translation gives CSVEERGTSYEQYF.

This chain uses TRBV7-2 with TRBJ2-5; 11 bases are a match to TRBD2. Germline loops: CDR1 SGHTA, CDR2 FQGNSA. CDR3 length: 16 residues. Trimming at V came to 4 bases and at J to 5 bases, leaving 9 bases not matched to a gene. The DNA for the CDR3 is TGTGCCAGCAGCTCCCGACTAGCGGGGAAGACCGAGACCCAGTACTTC. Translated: CASSSRLAGKTETQYF.

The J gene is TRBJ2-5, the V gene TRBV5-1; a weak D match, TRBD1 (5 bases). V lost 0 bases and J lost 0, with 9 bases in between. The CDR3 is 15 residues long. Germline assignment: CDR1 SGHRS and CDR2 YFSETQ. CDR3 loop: CASSLEGWNQETQYF. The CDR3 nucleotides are TGCGCCAGCAGCTTGGAGGGGTGGAACCAAGAGACCCAGTACTTC. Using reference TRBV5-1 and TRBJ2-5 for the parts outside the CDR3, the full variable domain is KAGVTQTPRYLIKTRGQQVTLSCSPISGHRSVSWYQQTPGQGLQFLFEYFSETQRNKGNFPGRFSGRQFSNSRSEMNVSTLELGDSALYLCASSLEGWNQETQYFGPGTRLLVL.

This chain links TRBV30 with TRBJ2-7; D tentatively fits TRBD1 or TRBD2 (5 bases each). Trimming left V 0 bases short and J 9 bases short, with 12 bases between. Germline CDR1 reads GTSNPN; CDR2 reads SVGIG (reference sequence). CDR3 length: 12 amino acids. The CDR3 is CAWSVGREWQYF. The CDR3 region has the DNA TGTGCCTGGAGTGTAGGCAGGGAGTGGCAGTACTTC.

The CDR3, as DNA: TGTGCCAGCAGCTCGGACTTCTCCAGCTCCTACGAGCAGTACTTC. Protein sequence: CASSSDFSSSYEQYF. The V call is TRBV7-9, the J call TRBJ2-7; maybe TRBD2 (5 bases). The V gene lost 4 bases and the J gene lost 0 bases, with 13 bases spanning the gap. Per the germline V gene, CDR1 is SEHNR and CDR2 is FQNEAQ (reference sequence). The CDR3 runs 15 residues. The whole variable domain, remainder taken from reference TRBV7-9 and TRBJ2-7, is DTGVSQNPRHKITKRGQNVTFRCDPISEHNRLYWYRQTLGQGPEFLTYFQNEAQLEKSRLLSDRFSAERPKGSFSTLEIQRTEQGDSAMYLCASSSDFSSSYEQYFGPGTRLTVT.

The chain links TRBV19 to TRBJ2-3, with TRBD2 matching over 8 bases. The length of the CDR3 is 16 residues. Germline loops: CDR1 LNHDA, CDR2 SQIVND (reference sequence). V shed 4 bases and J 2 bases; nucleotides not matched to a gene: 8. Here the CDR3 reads CASSRLAGGNTDTQYF. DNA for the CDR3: TGTGCCAGTAGTAGGCTGGCGGGGGGCAACACAGATACGCAGTATTTT.

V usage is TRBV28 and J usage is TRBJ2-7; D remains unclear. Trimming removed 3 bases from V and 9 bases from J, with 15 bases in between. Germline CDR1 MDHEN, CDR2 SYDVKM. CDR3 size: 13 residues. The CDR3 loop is CASSFVGERGQYF. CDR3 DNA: TGTGCCAGCAGTTTCGTGGGTGAAAGAGGGCAGTACTTC.

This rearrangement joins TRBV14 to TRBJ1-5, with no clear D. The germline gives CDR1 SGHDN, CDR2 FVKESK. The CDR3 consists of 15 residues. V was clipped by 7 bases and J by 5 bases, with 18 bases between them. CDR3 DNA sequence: TGTGCCAGCATCAAGGGAGGAACAGATTATCAGCCCCAGCATTTT. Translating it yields CASIKGGTDYQPQHF.

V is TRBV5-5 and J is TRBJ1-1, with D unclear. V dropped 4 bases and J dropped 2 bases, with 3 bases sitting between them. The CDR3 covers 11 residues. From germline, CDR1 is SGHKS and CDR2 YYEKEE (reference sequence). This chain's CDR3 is CASSVNTEAFF. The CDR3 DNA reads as TGTGCCAGCAGCGTTAACACTGAAGCTTTCTTT.

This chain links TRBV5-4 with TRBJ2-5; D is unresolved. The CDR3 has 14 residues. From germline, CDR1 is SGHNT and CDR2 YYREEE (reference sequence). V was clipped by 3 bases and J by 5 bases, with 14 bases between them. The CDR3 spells CASSSSDSLETQYF. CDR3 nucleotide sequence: TGTGCCAGCAGCTCGTCGGATAGCTTGGAGACCCAGTACTTC.

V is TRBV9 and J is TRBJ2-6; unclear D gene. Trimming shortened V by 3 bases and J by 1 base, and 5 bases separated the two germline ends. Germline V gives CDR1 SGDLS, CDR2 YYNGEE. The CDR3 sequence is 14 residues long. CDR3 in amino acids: CASSGVSGANVLTF. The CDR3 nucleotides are TGTGCCAGCAGCGGAGTGTCTGGGGCCAACGTCCTGACTTTC.

Written as DNA, the CDR3 is TGTGCCAGCTCACCACTAGCGGGGGCGTACCAAGAGACCCAGTACTTC. Its translation is CASSPLAGAYQETQYF. This chain connects TRBV18 to TRBJ2-5; 9 nucleotides match TRBD2. The germline gives CDR1 KGHSH, CDR2 LQKENI. The CDR3 has 16 residues. V gave up 1 base and J gave up 0 bases; unmatched junction bases: 3.

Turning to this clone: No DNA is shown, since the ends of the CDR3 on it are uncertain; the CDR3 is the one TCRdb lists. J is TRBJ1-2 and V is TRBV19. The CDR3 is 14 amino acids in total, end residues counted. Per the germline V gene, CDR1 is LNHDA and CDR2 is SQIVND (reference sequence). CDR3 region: CASSGDFRGYGYTF.

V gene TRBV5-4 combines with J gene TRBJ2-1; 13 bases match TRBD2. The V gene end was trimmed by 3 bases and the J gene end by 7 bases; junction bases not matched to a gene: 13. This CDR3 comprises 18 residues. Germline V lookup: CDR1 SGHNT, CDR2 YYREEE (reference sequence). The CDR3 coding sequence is TGTGCCAGCAGCTCATCCCCCGGGACTAGCGGGGTGGCGAATGAGCAGTTCTTC. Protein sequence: CASSSSPGTSGVANEQFF. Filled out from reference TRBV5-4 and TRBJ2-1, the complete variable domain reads ETGVTQSPTHLIKTRGQQVTLRCSSQSGHNTVSWYQQALGQGPQFIFQYYREEENGRGNFPPRFSGLQFPNYSSELNVNALELDDSALYLCASSSSPGTSGVANEQFFGPGTRLTVL.